This T cell receptor (beta chain) is drawn from a study of OX40 agonist ivuxolimab in advanced cancers. Study conclusions and caveats: Certain nonresponders likewise exhibited a low normalized T-cell clonal expansion. The study observed clonal expansion of CD4+ and CD8+ blood T cells by week 6 at 0.1 to 3.0 mg/kg.

The CDR3 extends over 12 amino acids. Deletions cut 1 base from V and 4 bases from J, with 4 bases between. Germline-derived CDR1 and CDR2 are SGHNT and YYREEE (reference sequence). On this clone: Its antigen is as yet unknown.

Produced via immunoSEQ multiplex PCR; TCRdb's table is partial and in-frame only. The data contain 55,000 to 85,000 clones, about 91% of them singletons. Sequenced material: CD4+ or CD8+ T cells sorted from blood, taken in a trial of the OX40 agonist ivuxolimab. The gene calls are TRBV5-4 and TRBJ2-3; D uncertain. This clonotype was sampled from an adult with an advanced solid tumor such as melanoma, head and neck, liver or kidney cancer. The CDR3 sequence: CASSLRADTQYF. In DNA, the CDR3 is TGTGCCAGCAGCTTGCGTGCAGATACGCAGTATTTT.